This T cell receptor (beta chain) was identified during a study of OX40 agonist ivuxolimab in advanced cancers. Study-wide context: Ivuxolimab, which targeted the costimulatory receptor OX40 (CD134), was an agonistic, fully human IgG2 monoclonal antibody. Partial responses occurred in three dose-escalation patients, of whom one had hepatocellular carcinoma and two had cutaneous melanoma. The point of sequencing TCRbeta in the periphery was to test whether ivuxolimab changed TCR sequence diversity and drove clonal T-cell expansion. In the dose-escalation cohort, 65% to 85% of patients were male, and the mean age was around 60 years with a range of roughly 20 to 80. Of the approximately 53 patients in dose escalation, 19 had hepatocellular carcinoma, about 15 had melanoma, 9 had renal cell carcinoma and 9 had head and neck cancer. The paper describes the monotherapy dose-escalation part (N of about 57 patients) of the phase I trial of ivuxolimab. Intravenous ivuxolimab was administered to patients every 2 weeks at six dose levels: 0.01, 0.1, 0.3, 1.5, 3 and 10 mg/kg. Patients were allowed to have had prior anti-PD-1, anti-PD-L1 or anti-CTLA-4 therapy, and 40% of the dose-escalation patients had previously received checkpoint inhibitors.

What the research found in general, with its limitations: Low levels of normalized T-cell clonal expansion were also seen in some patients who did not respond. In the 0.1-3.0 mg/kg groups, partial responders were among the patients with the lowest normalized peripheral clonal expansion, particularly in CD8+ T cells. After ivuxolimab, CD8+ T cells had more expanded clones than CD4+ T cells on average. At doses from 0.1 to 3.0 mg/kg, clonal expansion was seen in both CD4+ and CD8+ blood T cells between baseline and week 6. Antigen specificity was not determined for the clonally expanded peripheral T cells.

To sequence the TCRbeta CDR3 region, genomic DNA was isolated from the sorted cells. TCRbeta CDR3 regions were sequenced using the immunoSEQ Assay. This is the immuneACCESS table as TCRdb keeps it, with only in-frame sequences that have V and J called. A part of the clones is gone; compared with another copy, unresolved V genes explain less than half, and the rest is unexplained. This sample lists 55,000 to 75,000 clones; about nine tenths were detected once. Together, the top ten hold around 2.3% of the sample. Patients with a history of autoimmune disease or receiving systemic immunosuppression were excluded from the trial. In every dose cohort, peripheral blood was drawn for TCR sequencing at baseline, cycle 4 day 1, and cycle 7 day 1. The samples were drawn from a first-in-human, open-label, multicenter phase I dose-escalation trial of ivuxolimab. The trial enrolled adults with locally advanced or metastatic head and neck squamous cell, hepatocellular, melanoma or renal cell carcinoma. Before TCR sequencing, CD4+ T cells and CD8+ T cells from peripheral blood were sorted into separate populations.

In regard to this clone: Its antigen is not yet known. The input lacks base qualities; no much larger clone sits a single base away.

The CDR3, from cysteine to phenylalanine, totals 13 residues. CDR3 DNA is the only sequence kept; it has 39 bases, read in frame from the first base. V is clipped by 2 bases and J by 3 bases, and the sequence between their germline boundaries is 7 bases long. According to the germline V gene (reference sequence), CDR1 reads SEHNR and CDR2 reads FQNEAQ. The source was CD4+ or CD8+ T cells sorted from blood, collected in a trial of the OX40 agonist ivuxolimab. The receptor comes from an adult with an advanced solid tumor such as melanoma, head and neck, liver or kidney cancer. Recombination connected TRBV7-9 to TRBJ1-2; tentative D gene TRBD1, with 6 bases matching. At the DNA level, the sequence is TGTGCCAGCAGCTTATCAGGGGACTATGGCTACACCTTC. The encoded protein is CASSLSGDYGYTF. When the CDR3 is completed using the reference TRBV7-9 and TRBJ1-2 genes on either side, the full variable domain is DTGVSQNPRHKITKRGQNVTFRCDPISEHNRLYWYRQTLGQGPEFLTYFQNEAQLEKSRLLSDRFSAERPKGSFSTLEIQRTEQGDSAMYLCASSLSGDYGYTFGSGTRLTVV.